The 9 T cell receptor beta chains given below trace back to one sample, sequenced in a study of CD8+ T cells in alopecia areata. Sequencing used cDNA as its template, made by extracting RNA and reverse transcribing it. Produced via immunoSEQ multiplex PCR; TCRdb's table is partial and in-frame only. The repertoire holds 140,000 to 150,000 clones, around 50% seen once, with nearly 6.5% in the top ten. This sample comprised CD4+ T cells sorted from blood, obtained at week 0. The receptor set was obtained from a human donor with alopecia areata.

This clone was seen a handful of times. The V call is TRBV29-1, the J call TRBJ1-1; tentatively, D is TRBD1 (5 bases). This CDR3 comprises 13 residues. The ends were cut back, 6 bases at V and 5 bases at J, with 16 bases in the middle. Germline V CDR1 and CDR2: SQVTM, ANQGSEA. The CDR3 nucleotides are TGCAGCGTGCAGGGTGGGGTTGAGACTGAAGCTTTCTTT. It codes for CSVQGGVETEAFF.

This chain connects TRBV15 to TRBJ1-1; D gene uncertain. There are 15 residues in the CDR3. Germline CDR1 is LNHNV and CDR2 is YYDKDF (reference sequence). V lost 0 bases to trimming and J lost 2 bases, with 10 bases between them. Here the CDR3 DNA reads TGTGCCACCAGCAGAGATACCCGAATAAACACTGAAGCTTTCTTT. Amino acids: CATSRDTRINTEAFF.

There are a few counts of this clone. The chain joins TRBV5-4 to TRBJ2-5, with a tentative D call TRBD1 (5 bases). CDR3 length equals 13 residues. CDR1 SGHNT and CDR2 YYREEE come from the germline V gene (reference sequence). The V end lost 2 bases, the J end lost 10 bases, and 15 bases lay between the germline ends. CDR3 coding DNA: TGTGCCAGCAGCTTCGGATTAGGGGTGGACCAGTACTTC. Its translation: CASSFGLGVDQYF.

J is TRBJ2-3 and V is TRBV9, with 12 bases aligning to TRBD2. The trim removed 4 bases at V and 8 bases at J, leaving 14 bases unmatched. CDR1 is SGDLS, CDR2 YYNGEE, per germline. The CDR3 extends over 17 amino acids. As DNA, the CDR3 is TGTGCCAGCAGCAGTCGAACTAGCGGGGGGCCCGGTGGTACGCAGTATTTT. Its translation: CASSSRTSGGPGGTQYF.

V usage is TRBV5-4 and J usage is TRBJ2-3; D perhaps matches TRBD2 (5 bases). The length of the CDR3 is 16 residues. Trimming cost V 4 bases and J 2 bases, with 17 bases left between them. Looked up from germline, CDR1 is SGHNT and CDR2 is YYREEE (reference sequence). The CDR3 reads CASSRFPGMTTDTQYF. CDR3 bases: TGTGCCAGCAGCCGCTTCCCGGGGATGACCACAGATACGCAGTATTTT.

V and J are TRBV6-5 and TRBJ1-6; D gene uncertain. CDR1 MNHEY and CDR2 SVGAGI come from the germline V gene. CDR3 length: 13 amino acids. V lost 5 bases and J lost 7, with 9 bases in between. The CDR3 sequence is CASSPRTNSPLHF. The DNA of the CDR3 is TGTGCCAGCAGTCCCCGGACCAATTCACCCCTCCACTTT.

A few counts support this clone. The chain joins TRBV10-2 to TRBJ2-7; the D gene is possibly TRBD2 (5 bases). Trimming took 3 bases from V and 3 from J, leaving 6 bases between them. CDR3 length equals 12 residues. CDR1 and CDR2 (germline): WSHSY, SAAADI. As DNA, the CDR3 is TGCGCCAGCAGTGACGGAGGCTACGAGCAGTACTTC. Amino acids: CASSDGGYEQYF.

A few counts support this clone. V usage is TRBV10-3 and J usage is TRBJ2-1; 13 bases fit TRBD2. Germline lookup yields CDR1 ENHRY and CDR2 SYGVKD. This CDR3 spans 14 amino acids. V was clipped by 8 bases and J by 7 bases; unmatched bases: 5. The CDR3 here is CAIGLAGVGNEQFF. The CDR3 region has the DNA TGTGCCATCGGACTAGCGGGGGTAGGAAATGAGCAGTTCTTC.

J is TRBJ1-2 and V is TRBV27; no definite D call. Germline-derived CDR1 and CDR2 are MNHEY and SMNVEV (reference sequence). Trimming took 3 bases from V and 3 from J, leaving 14 bases between them. The CDR3 sequence is 15 residues long. This chain's CDR3 is CASSFVSGEYYGYTF. The CDR3 DNA follows: TGTGCCAGCAGTTTCGTGTCCGGTGAATACTATGGCTACACCTTC.